The text below deals with one T cell receptor (beta chain). Source study methods: The assay estimated nucleated cells by amplifying reference gene primers. The assay was immunoSEQ multiplex PCR, and TCRdb's table has in-frame clones only and misses some. The DNA gave D and trimming, while V, J and clone size come from that table. This repertoire shows around 160,000 clones, roughly 77% found once; its top ten account for around 9.9%. This record comes from a study of blood T cell repertoires in COVID-19. Study-wide background: From T cells, B-cell-depleted T cells, or PBMCs came the material, which was cDNA or gDNA.

The sample was peripheral blood. This clonotype was obtained from a human donor in a cohort sampled during active COVID-19.

CDR3 protein: CASSLVLRTFPYNEQFF. CDR3 nucleotide sequence: TGTGCCAGCAGCTTAGTTCTCAGGACTTTCCCATACAATGAGCAGTTCTTC. The chain carries TRBV7-2 and TRBJ2-1; tentatively, D is TRBD2 (5 bases). The germline V and J ends were trimmed by 1 base and 4 bases, with 17 bases remaining between them. This CDR3 contains 17 residues. In germline, CDR1 is SGHTA, CDR2 FQGNSA.